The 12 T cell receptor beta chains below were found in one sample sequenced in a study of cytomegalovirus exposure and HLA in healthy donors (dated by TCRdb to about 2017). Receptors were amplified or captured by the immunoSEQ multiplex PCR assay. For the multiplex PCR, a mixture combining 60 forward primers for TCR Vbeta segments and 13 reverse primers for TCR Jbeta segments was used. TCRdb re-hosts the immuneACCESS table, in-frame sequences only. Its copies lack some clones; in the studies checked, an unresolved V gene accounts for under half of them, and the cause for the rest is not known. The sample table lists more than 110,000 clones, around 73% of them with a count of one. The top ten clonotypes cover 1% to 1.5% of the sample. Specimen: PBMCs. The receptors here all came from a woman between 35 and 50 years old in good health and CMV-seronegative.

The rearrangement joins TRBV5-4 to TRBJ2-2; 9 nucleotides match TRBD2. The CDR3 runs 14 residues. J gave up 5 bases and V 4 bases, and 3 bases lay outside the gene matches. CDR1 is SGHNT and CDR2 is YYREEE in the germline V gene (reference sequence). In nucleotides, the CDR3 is TGTGCCAGCAGCCCCCTAGCGGGGACCGGGGAGCTGTTTTTT. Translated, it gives CASSPLAGTGELFF.

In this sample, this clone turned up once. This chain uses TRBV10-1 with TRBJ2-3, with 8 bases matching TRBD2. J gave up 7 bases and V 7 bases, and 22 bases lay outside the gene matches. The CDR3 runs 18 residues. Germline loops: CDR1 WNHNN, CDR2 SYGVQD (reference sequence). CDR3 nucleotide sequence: TGCGCCAGCAAAAGTTCATTGTATTGGGGACTAGGGTCACATACGCAGTATTTT. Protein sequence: CASKSSLYWGLGSHTQYF.

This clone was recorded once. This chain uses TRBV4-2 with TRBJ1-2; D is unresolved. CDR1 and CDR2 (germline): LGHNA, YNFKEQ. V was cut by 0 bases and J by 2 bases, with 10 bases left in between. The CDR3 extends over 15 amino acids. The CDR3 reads CASSQDPTGNYGYTF. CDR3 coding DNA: TGTGCCAGCAGCCAAGATCCGACGGGGAACTATGGCTACACCTTC.

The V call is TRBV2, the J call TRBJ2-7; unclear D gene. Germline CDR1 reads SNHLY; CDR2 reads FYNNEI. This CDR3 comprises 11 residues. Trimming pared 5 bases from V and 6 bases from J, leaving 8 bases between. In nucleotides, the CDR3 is TGTGCCAGCAGTTTCTCGGGCGAGCAGTACTTC. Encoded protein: CASSFSGEQYF. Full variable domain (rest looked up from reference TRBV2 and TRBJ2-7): EPEVTQTPSHQVTQMGQEVILRCVPISNHLYFYWYRQILGQKVEFLVSFYNNEISEKSEIFDDQFSVERPDGSNFTLKIRSTKLEDSAMYFCASSFSGEQYFGPGTRLTVT.

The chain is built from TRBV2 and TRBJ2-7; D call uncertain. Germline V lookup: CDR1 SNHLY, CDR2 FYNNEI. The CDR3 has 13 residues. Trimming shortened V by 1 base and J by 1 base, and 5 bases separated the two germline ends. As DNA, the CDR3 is TGTGCCAGCAGTGAAGGTCCGTCCTACGAGCAGTACTTC. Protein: CASSEGPSYEQYF.

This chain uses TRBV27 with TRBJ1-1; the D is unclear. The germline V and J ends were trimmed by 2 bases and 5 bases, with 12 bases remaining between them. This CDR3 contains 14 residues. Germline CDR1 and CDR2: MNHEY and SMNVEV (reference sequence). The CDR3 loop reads CASSLNPFGTEAFF. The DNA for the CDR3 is TGTGCCAGCAGTTTAAATCCCTTCGGTACTGAAGCTTTCTTT.

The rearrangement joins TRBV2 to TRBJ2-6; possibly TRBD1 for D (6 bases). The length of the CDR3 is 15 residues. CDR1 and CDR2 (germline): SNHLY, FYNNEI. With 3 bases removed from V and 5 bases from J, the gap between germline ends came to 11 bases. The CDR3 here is CASSDEGDRANVLTF. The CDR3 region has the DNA TGTGCCAGCAGTGACGAAGGGGACAGGGCCAACGTCCTGACTTTC. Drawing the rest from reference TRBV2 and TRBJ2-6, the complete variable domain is EPEVTQTPSHQVTQMGQEVILRCVPISNHLYFYWYRQILGQKVEFLVSFYNNEISEKSEIFDDQFSVERPDGSNFTLKIRSTKLEDSAMYFCASSDEGDRANVLTFGAGSRLTVL.

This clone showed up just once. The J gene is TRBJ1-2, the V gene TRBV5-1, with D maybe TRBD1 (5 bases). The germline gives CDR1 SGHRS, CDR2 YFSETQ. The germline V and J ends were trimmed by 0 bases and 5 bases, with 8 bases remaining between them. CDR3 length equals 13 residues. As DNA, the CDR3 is TGCGCCAGCAGCTTGGATGGGGGGTATGGCTACACCTTC. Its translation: CASSLDGGYGYTF. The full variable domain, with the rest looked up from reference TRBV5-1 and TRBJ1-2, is KAGVTQTPRYLIKTRGQQVTLSCSPISGHRSVSWYQQTPGQGLQFLFEYFSETQRNKGNFPGRFSGRQFSNSRSEMNVSTLELGDSALYLCASSLDGGYGYTFGSGTRLTVV.

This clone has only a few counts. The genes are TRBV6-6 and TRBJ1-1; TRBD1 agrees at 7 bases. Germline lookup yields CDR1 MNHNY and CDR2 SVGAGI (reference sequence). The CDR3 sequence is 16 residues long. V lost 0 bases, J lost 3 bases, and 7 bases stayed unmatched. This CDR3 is CASSYSHLQGDTEAFF. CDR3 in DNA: TGTGCCAGCAGTTACTCACATCTCCAGGGGGACACTGAAGCTTTCTTT.

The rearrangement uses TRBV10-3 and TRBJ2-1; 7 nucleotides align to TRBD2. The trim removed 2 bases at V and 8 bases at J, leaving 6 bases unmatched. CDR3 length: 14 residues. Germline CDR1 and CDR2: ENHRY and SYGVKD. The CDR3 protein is CAISERTSRHEQFF. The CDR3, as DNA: TGTGCCATCAGTGAGAGGACTAGTAGGCATGAGCAGTTCTTC.

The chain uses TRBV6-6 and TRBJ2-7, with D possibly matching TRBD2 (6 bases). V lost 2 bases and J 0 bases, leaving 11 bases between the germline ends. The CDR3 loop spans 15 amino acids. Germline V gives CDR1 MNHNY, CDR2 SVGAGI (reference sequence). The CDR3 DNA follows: TGTGCCAGCAGTTACAGGGGAGGTAACTCCTACGAGCAGTACGTC. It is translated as CASSYRGGNSYEQYV.

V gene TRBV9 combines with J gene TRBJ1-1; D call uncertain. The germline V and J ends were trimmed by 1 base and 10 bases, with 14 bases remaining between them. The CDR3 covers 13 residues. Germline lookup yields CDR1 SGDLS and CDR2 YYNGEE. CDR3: CASSVSWEGTAFF. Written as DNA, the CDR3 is TGTGCCAGCAGCGTAAGTTGGGAGGGCACAGCTTTCTTT.